The sequence of this TCR beta chain was determined in a study of control samples from healthy donors and cancer patients. This clone was observed a handful of times. The method was immunoSEQ multiplex PCR; TCRdb's version includes in-frame clones alone and lacks a portion of them. The sample yields about 140,000 clones, approximately 86% seen once. Trimming took 0 bases from V and 4 from J; bases not matched to a gene: 0. This CDR3 region has 15 residues. The germline V gene encodes CDR1 MNHNS and CDR2 SASEGT. The origin of this receptor is a young man in good health. This rearrangement joins TRBV6-1 to TRBJ2-3, with 11 bases identical to TRBD1. Sequenced input: blood. CDR3 in DNA: TGTGCCAGCAGTGAAGCGGGACAGGGGGCAGATACGCAGTATTTT. Protein sequence: CASSEAGQGADTQYF.